A single sample is the source of the 31 T cell receptor beta chains below, sequenced in a study of blood T cell repertoires in COVID-19. The method was immunoSEQ multiplex PCR; TCRdb's version includes in-frame clones alone and lacks a portion of them. Among over 200,000 clones listed, over 80% were seen once. The sequenced material came from PBMCs or T cells enriched from blood (not recorded which). These receptors all come from a man aged 30 to 45 who had recovered from COVID-19.

Note on this clone: One end of the junction varies from germline; a read error may be responsible. The rearrangement joins TRBV5-4 to TRBJ2-7, with 8 bases matching TRBD1. The CDR3 covers 12 residues. CDR1 and CDR2 (germline): SGHNT, YYREEE (reference sequence). The CDR3 region is CASSRGQETPDF. The DNA for the CDR3 is TGTGCCAGCAGCCGGGGACAGGAGACTCCGGACTTC.

This chain's CDR3 is CAWSVGRGDNQPQHF. The CDR3 coding sequence is TGTGCCTGGAGTGTTGGTCGCGGGGACAATCAGCCCCAGCATTTT. The chain is built from TRBV30 and TRBJ1-5, with D unresolved. The V and J ends lost 0 bases and 3 bases respectively, with 12 bases between them. From germline, CDR1 is GTSNPN and CDR2 SVGIG (reference sequence). The CDR3 consists of 15 residues.

The chain is built from TRBV5-4 and TRBJ2-7; 7 positions match TRBD1. This CDR3 has 13 amino acids. Trimming at V came to 4 bases and at J to 3 bases, leaving 4 bases not matched to a gene. Germline CDR1 reads SGHNT; CDR2 reads YYREEE (reference sequence). The CDR3 spells CASSKNRGYEQYF. The CDR3 DNA is TGTGCCAGCAGCAAAAACAGGGGCTACGAGCAGTACTTC.

The count of this clone is one. The rearrangement links TRBV28 to TRBJ1-5, with TRBD1 matching 7 bases. J was trimmed by 6 bases and V by 6 bases; bases with no gene match: 8. The CDR3 consists of 14 residues. Germline V CDR1 and CDR2: MDHEN, SYDVKM. CDR3 sequence reads: CASRMTGSGQPQHF. The CDR3 coding sequence is TGTGCCAGCAGGATGACAGGGTCCGGTCAGCCCCAGCATTTT.

The chain carries TRBV5-1 and TRBJ2-5, with 12 bases that match TRBD1. The CDR3 is 14 amino acids. V trimming: 6 bases; J trimming: 5 bases; junction bases outside the gene matches: 5. Germline CDR1 SGHRS, CDR2 YFSETQ. The CDR3 coding sequence is TGCGCCAGCAAATTCGGGACAGGGGGCGAGACCCAGTACTTC. It codes for CASKFGTGGETQYF.

The chain links TRBV24-1 to TRBJ2-2, with 9 positions matching TRBD1. This CDR3 is built from 14 residues. V lost 7 bases and J lost 4; bases outside the gene matches: 3. The germline CDR1 and CDR2 sequences are KGHDR and SFDVKD. CDR3 region: CATSHRGPTGELFF. CDR3 nucleotide sequence: TGTGCCACCAGCCACAGGGGGCCCACCGGGGAGCTGTTTTTT.

The chain recombines TRBV18 with TRBJ1-1; no reliable D call. The CDR3 has 13 residues. CDR1 KGHSH and CDR2 LQKENI come from the germline V gene. V lost 4 bases to trimming and J lost 3 bases, with 9 bases between them. The CDR3 nucleotides are TGTGCCAGCTCACAAGCACGGGACACTGAAGCTTTCTTT. This gives the protein CASSQARDTEAFF.

The genes are TRBV9 and TRBJ2-1; D is possibly TRBD2 (6 bases). The CDR3 runs 15 residues. CDR1 and CDR2 (germline): SGDLS, YYNGEE. V dropped 1 base and J dropped 1 base, with 9 bases sitting between them. CDR3 in amino acids: CASSVSGQSYNEQFF. The CDR3 DNA follows: TGTGCCAGCAGCGTAAGCGGGCAGTCCTACAATGAGCAGTTCTTC. Based on the CDR3 plus reference TRBV9 and TRBJ2-1, the full variable domain is DSGVTQTPKHLITATGQRVTLRCSPRSGDLSVYWYQQSLDQGLQFLIQYYNGEERAKGNILERFSAQQFPDLHSELNLSSLELGDSALYFCASSVSGQSYNEQFFGPGTRLTVL.

This chain connects TRBV18 to TRBJ1-4, with D maybe TRBD1 (6 bases). The CDR3 has 14 residues. V was cut by 3 bases and J by 8 bases, with 13 bases left in between. Germline loops: CDR1 KGHSH, CDR2 LQKENI. CDR3 loop: CASSPMGAWEKLFF. The CDR3 DNA follows: TGTGCCAGCTCACCGATGGGGGCCTGGGAAAAACTGTTTTTT.

The V call is TRBV3-1 (or the pseudogene TRBV3-2), the J call TRBJ2-7; 7 nucleotides align to TRBD1. CDR1 is LGHDT, CDR2 YNNKEL, per germline (reference sequence). The V and J ends lost 6 bases and 4 bases, in that order; junction bases with no gene match: 9. This CDR3 has 14 residues. The DNA for the CDR3 is TGTGCCAGCAGAACCGGACAGGCCCCATACGAGCAGTACTTC. Residues: CASRTGQAPYEQYF.

The gene calls are TRBV14 and TRBJ2-1; D gene ambiguous. Germline assignment: CDR1 SGHDN and CDR2 FVKESK. The length of the CDR3 is 14 residues. Trimming removed 1 base from V and 3 bases from J, with 7 bases in between. For the CDR3, the DNA is TGTGCCAGCAGCCAAGTTGCCAGCTACAATGAGCAGTTCTTC. It codes for CASSQVASYNEQFF.

V gene TRBV24-1 combines with J gene TRBJ2-3; possible D gene TRBD2, 6 bases. Trimming pared 3 bases from V and 3 bases from J, leaving 15 bases between. This CDR3 spans 16 amino acids. Germline V lookup: CDR1 KGHDR, CDR2 SFDVKD. CDR3 loop: CATSDPQGGATDTQYF. The CDR3, as DNA: TGTGCCACCAGTGATCCCCAGGGCGGGGCAACAGATACGCAGTATTTT.

The chain joins TRBV3-1 (or the pseudogene TRBV3-2) to TRBJ2-2, with 12 bases aligning to TRBD2. From germline, CDR1 is LGHDT and CDR2 YNNKEL (reference sequence). J lost 3 bases, V lost 0 bases, and 2 bases had no gene match. This CDR3 has 17 residues. CDR3 nucleotide sequence: TGTGCCAGCAGCCAAGATTCTAGCGGGAGGGACACCGGGGAGCTGTTTTTT. This encodes CASSQDSSGRDTGELFF.

This chain joins TRBV6-5 and TRBJ2-7, with 12 bases identical to TRBD1. CDR3 length: 14 residues. Germline CDR1 and CDR2: MNHEY and SVGAGI. V shed 5 bases and J 6 bases; nucleotides not matched to a gene: 5. CDR3 nucleotides: TGTGCCAGCAGTCGGGACAGGGGGCGCAGCGAGCAGTACTTC. Protein sequence: CASSRDRGRSEQYF.

V usage is TRBV4-1 and J usage is TRBJ2-4; 10 bases line up with TRBD1. The junction had 4 bases not matched to a gene; V was cut back by 4 bases and J by 1 base. The CDR3 contains 16 residues. Looked up from germline, CDR1 is MGHRA and CDR2 is YSYEKL. CDR3 sequence: CASSPLGQGAKNIQYF. The CDR3 DNA is TGCGCCAGCAGCCCCTTGGGACAGGGGGCCAAAAACATTCAGTACTTC.

The V gene is TRBV5-8, the J gene TRBJ1-5, with TRBD1 as a possible D gene (5 bases). CDR1 SGHTS and CDR2 YDEGEE come from the germline V gene. The CDR3 has 18 amino acids. V shed 0 bases and J shed 0 bases, with 16 bases lying between them. The CDR3 DNA follows: TGTGCCAGCAGCTTGGGGACCCCTGACAGATATAGCAATCAGCCCCAGCATTTT. Translating it yields CASSLGTPDRYSNQPQHF.

The genes are TRBV20-1 and TRBJ2-4; unclear D gene. The germline V gene has CDR1 DFQATT and CDR2 SNEGSKA (reference sequence). V lost 3 bases to trimming and J lost 8 bases, with 14 bases between them. This CDR3 has 13 residues. The CDR3 DNA is TGCAGTGCTAGTCCTGACTCGATGGACATTCAGTACTTC. It yields the protein CSASPDSMDIQYF.

This sequence joins TRBV6-5 and TRBJ2-2, with D perhaps TRBD1 (6 bases). With 5 bases removed from V and 6 bases from J, the gap between germline ends came to 16 bases. Germline assignment: CDR1 MNHEY and CDR2 SVGAGI. This CDR3 region has 15 residues. CDR3 amino acids: CASSPSQGWSGELFF. In DNA form, the CDR3 reads TGTGCCAGCAGTCCTAGTCAGGGGTGGTCCGGGGAGCTGTTTTTT.

The J gene is TRBJ2-3, the V gene TRBV4-1; D is possibly TRBD2 (6 bases). The CDR3 length is 14 residues. V was trimmed by 1 base and J by 4 bases, leaving 9 bases between them. Germline-derived CDR1 and CDR2 are MGHRA and YSYEKL. The CDR3 DNA sequence: TGCGCCAGCAGCCAAGCGCGGGGCGCAGATACGCAGTATTTT. Protein product: CASSQARGADTQYF.

The chain links TRBV11-3 to TRBJ2-5; 7 positions match TRBD1. The CDR3 is 14 residues long. J gave up 2 bases and V 5 bases, and 5 bases lay outside the gene matches. Germline loops: CDR1 SGHNT, CDR2 YENEEA. The CDR3 spells CASSPGTEQETQYF. CDR3 in DNA: TGTGCCAGCAGCCCGGGGACAGAACAAGAGACCCAGTACTTC.

This clone was picked up a small number of times. The gene calls are TRBV30 and TRBJ2-5, with 9 bases aligning to TRBD2. Looked up from germline, CDR1 is GTSNPN and CDR2 is SVGIG (reference sequence). The CDR3 spans 18 residues. After removal of 1 base from V and 5 bases from J, the junction contained 17 bases not matched to a gene. The CDR3: CAWSGVPRTSVGQETQYF. The CDR3 DNA reads TGTGCCTGGAGTGGAGTCCCTCGGACTAGCGTGGGGCAGGAGACCCAGTACTTC.

The V gene is TRBV30, the J gene TRBJ2-1; 10 bases fit TRBD2. V shed 2 bases, J shed 10 bases, and the junction held 5 bases outside the gene matches. Per the germline V gene, CDR1 is GTSNPN and CDR2 is SVGIG (reference sequence). CDR3 size: 13 residues. The CDR3 loop reads CAWSSSGGREQFF. In DNA, the CDR3 is TGTGCCTGGAGTTCTAGCGGGGGTCGGGAGCAGTTCTTC.

This clone turned up a few times. V is TRBV10-3 and J is TRBJ1-1; TRBD1 might be the D (5 bases). V was shortened by 2 bases and J by 5 bases, with 12 bases between the two germline ends. The germline V gene has CDR1 ENHRY and CDR2 SYGVKD. This CDR3 spans 14 amino acids. The CDR3 DNA is TGTGCCATCAGTGAGGCTGGGACTGCGACTGAAGCTTTCTTT. Its translation: CAISEAGTATEAFF.

The V and J genes are TRBV7-9 and TRBJ2-3; the D gene is possibly TRBD1 (5 bases). CDR1 is SEHNR and CDR2 is FQNEAQ in the germline V gene (reference sequence). Trimming cost V 5 bases and J 8 bases, with 14 bases left between them. The CDR3 spans 13 residues. The CDR3 reads CASSQSRVSTQYF. CDR3 bases: TGTGCCAGCAGCCAATCCAGGGTTAGTACGCAGTATTTT. Variable domain in full (rest from reference TRBV7-9 and TRBJ2-3): DTGVSQNPRHKITKRGQNVTFRCDPISEHNRLYWYRQTLGQGPEFLTYFQNEAQLEKSRLLSDRFSAERPKGSFSTLEIQRTEQGDSAMYLCASSQSRVSTQYFGPGTRLTVL.

The J gene is TRBJ2-7, the V gene TRBV6-2 or TRBV6-3, with D possibly matching TRBD1 (6 bases). The V end lost 5 bases, the J end lost 6 bases, and 8 bases lay between the germline ends. Per the germline V gene, CDR1 is MNHEY and CDR2 is SVGEGT. The CDR3 sequence is 11 residues long. The CDR3 protein is CASSDRSEQYF. The CDR3 DNA is TGTGCCAGCAGTGACAGGAGCGAGCAGTACTTC.

The V gene is TRBV4-1, the J gene TRBJ2-4, with 11 bases fitting TRBD2. Losses at the gene ends were 1 base for V and 1 base for J; bases not matched to a gene: 6. The germline CDR1 and CDR2 sequences are MGHRA and YSYEKL. The CDR3 has 18 residues. The CDR3 spells CASSQGLAGGRAKNIQYF. The CDR3 DNA sequence: TGCGCCAGCAGCCAAGGCCTAGCGGGGGGTCGGGCCAAAAACATTCAGTACTTC.

The V gene is TRBV2, the J gene TRBJ1-2, with D maybe TRBD1 (5 bases). The V gene lost 6 bases and the J gene lost 6 bases, with 23 bases spanning the gap. CDR1 and CDR2 from the germline V gene are SNHLY and FYNNEI. This CDR3 comprises 16 residues. The CDR3 DNA reads TGTGCCAGCAGAGAACGGGACTGGAGGGCGGTAAATGGCTACACCTTC. This translates into CASRERDWRAVNGYTF.

The CDR3 is CASSLHTGELFF. In DNA, the CDR3 is TGTGCCAGCAGTCTACACACCGGGGAGCTGTTTTTT. This chain connects TRBV12-3 or TRBV12-4 to TRBJ2-2; the D is unclear. The CDR3 loop spans 12 amino acids. V lost 5 bases to trimming and J lost 3 bases, with 4 bases between them.

The V gene is TRBV2, the J gene TRBJ1-2, with D unresolved. Trimming shortened V by 11 bases and J by 4 bases, and 14 bases separated the two germline ends. The CDR3 runs to 12 residues. Germline V lookup: CDR1 SNHLY, CDR2 FYNNEI. CDR3 sequence (DNA): TGTGCCGGGAGAGCAGGCAGCTATGGCTACACCTTC. It translates to CAGRAGSYGYTF.

V and J are TRBV5-4 and TRBJ1-1, with 9 bases aligning to TRBD1. Germline CDR1 SGHNT, CDR2 YYREEE (reference sequence). The trim removed 0 bases at V and 5 bases at J, leaving 8 bases unmatched. This CDR3 is built from 16 residues. CDR3 DNA sequence: TGTGCCAGCAGCTTGGGGGCGGGACAGGGATGGACTGAAGCTTTCTTT. This encodes CASSLGAGQGWTEAFF.

The chain has TRBV15 and TRBJ1-2; 9 nucleotides agree with TRBD1. In germline, CDR1 is LNHNV, CDR2 YYDKDF (reference sequence). The V segment lost 0 bases and the J segment 4 bases; nucleotides outside the gene matches: 9. This CDR3 region has 17 residues. The CDR3 nucleotides read TGTGCCACCAGCAGAGATCTCTCGGGACAGGGCGTCTATGGCTACACCTTC. This gives the protein CATSRDLSGQGVYGYTF.